This TCR beta chain originates from a study of blood T cell repertoires in COVID-19. Study-wide background: Italy, Spain and the United States were the sources of the convalescent and acute COVID-19 samples. The cDNA or gDNA used as material had been derived from T cells, B-cell-depleted T cells, or PBMCs.

Source study methods: Amplifying reference gene primers gave estimates of nucleated cell counts. Measured with immunoSEQ multiplex PCR; TCRdb has only the in-frame clones, and not every one. The V and J calls and clone size are taken from that table; D and trimming were inferred from the DNA. The sample shows about 270,000 clones, approximately 80% of them seen only once. This clone was recorded once. Sequencing was carried out using peripheral blood. The TCR sequence derives from a woman aged 45-65 years with active or convalescent COVID-19.

The CDR3 region has the DNA TGTGCCAGCAGTCACCGAGTAGCGGGAGACACCGGGGAGCTGTTTTTT. Its protein product is CASSHRVAGDTGELFF. This chain connects TRBV27 to TRBJ2-2; 9 bases match TRBD2. Germline values: CDR1 MNHEY, CDR2 SMNVEV (reference sequence). The CDR3 has 16 residues. Unmatched junction bases numbered 7, after V lost 5 bases and J lost 3 bases.